A selection of T cell receptor beta chains follows, all from one sample in a study of CD8+ T cells in alopecia areata. TCRdb keeps only in-frame clones here, not all; method: immunoSEQ multiplex PCR. The data hold about 140,000 clones, with about three fifths observed a single time. The material sequenced was CD8+ T cells sorted from blood. Source of these receptors: a human donor in good health. The CDR3 runs from the conserved cysteine through the conserved F or W. Each record gives: clone size, D gene, J gene, V gene, CDR3 DNA, CDR3 protein. D genes are given only for firm matches. Rows may omit the clone size; those that give it use once, few, many or a size class.

>-|TRBD1|TRBJ2-2|TRBV4-1
TGCGCCAGCAGCCACCCTGGACAGGGGAGAAGGGCAAACACCGGGGAGCTGTTTTTT
CASSHPGQGRRANTGELFF
>few|TRBD2|TRBJ2-1|TRBV19
TGTGCCAGTAGTATATCCGGGACTAGCGCATACAATGAGCAGTTCTTC
CASSISGTSAYNEQFF
>few|-|TRBJ2-7|TRBV10-3
TGTGCCATCAGCGAACAGAGCTACGAGCAGTACTTC
CAISEQSYEQYF
>few|-|TRBJ2-7|TRBV27
TGTGCCAGCAGTTCGGGCGCCGAGCAGTACTTC
CASSSGAEQYF
>-|-|TRBJ2-1|TRBV29-1
TGCAGCGCCCCAGGGCGAGAGCAAGAGCAGTTCTTC
CSAPGREQEQFF
>few|TRBD1|TRBJ2-1|TRBV29-1
TGCAGCGTTGGGGACAGGGGTATGAATGAGCAGTTCTTC
CSVGDRGMNEQFF
>many|TRBD2|TRBJ2-2|TRBV4-1
TGCGCCAGCAGCCCTAAGGGCGCTCCGGGAGGGGACACCGGGGAGCTGTTTTTT
CASSPKGAPGGDTGELFF
>-|TRBD1|TRBJ2-7|TRBV7-9
TGTGCCAGCAGCTCCCCGACAGGGAACTACGAGCAGTACTTC
CASSSPTGNYEQYF
>-|-|TRBJ1-2|TRBV29-1
TGCAGCGTTGAGGTTCCCTATGGCTACACCTTC
CSVEVPYGYTF
>-|TRBD2|TRBJ2-1|TRBV11-1
TGTGCCAGCAGTATGTCCCGGGGGGGAGCGGATGAGCAGTTCTTC
CASSMSRGGADEQFF
>-|-|TRBJ1-4|TRBV29-1
TGCAGCGTTCCTTTGGGTGAAAAACTGTTTTTT
CSVPLGEKLFF
>-|TRBD1|TRBJ2-1|TRBV28
TGTGCCAGCAGTTTAACGGCAGGGGGTTACAATGAGCAGTTCTTC
CASSLTAGGYNEQFF
>-|-|TRBJ1-5|TRBV23-1
TGCGCCAGCAGTCAATCTCCTTATTGGCATCAGCCCCAGCATTTT
CASSQSPYWHQPQHF
>-|-|TRBJ2-1|TRBV5-1
TGCGCCAGCAGCTTGTGGACTCCTAGCTCCTACAATGAGCAGTTCTTC
CASSLWTPSSYNEQFF
>-|-|TRBJ1-2|TRBV7-9
TGTGCCAGCAGCTTCTCAGTGGGATGGGGCTACACCTTC
CASSFSVGWGYTF